A selection of T cell receptor beta chains follows, all from one sample in a study of cytomegalovirus exposure and HLA in healthy donors. Profiled with immunoSEQ multiplex PCR; TCRdb holds only in-frame clones, not every one. Counted here are roughly 180,000 clones, about 86% occurring once; the ten biggest clones make up roughly 2.1%. The sample consisted of PBMCs. These receptor sequences come from a woman aged 18-35 years in good health and CMV-seropositive. The CDR3 runs from the conserved cysteine through the conserved F or W. The D gene is left open where the match is weak. Clone size appears in some rows only: once, few, many, or a class for an expanded clone.

clone size	V gene	J gene	D gene	CDR3 protein	CDR3 DNA
-	TRBV7-9	TRBJ2-1	-	CASSPARMNEQFF	TGTGCCAGCAGCCCAGCCAGGATGAATGAGCAGTTCTTC
-	TRBV4-2	TRBJ1-3	-	CASSQDRGRPSGNTIYF	TGTGCCAGCAGCCAAGATAGGGGCAGGCCGTCTGGAAACACCATATATTTT
-	TRBV9	TRBJ2-2	TRBD1	CASSASPTGPGELFF	TGTGCCAGCAGCGCGAGCCCGACAGGGCCCGGGGAGCTGTTTTTT
-	TRBV18	TRBJ1-1	TRBD1	CASSPRQGANTEAFF	TGTGCCAGCTCACCGAGACAGGGGGCGAACACTGAAGCTTTCTTT
-	TRBV6-4	TRBJ2-1	TRBD2	CATSQEAGGERFF	TGTGCCACCTCTCAGGAAGCGGGGGGGGAAAGGTTCTTC
-	TRBV30	TRBJ1-6	-	CAWNSLSRNSPLHF	TGTGCCTGGAACAGCCTAAGCAGGAATTCACCCCTCCACTTT
-	TRBV29-1	TRBJ2-1	TRBD2	CSVELGLADNEQFF	TGCAGCGTTGAACTAGGACTAGCGGACAATGAGCAGTTCTTC
-	TRBV27	TRBJ2-5	TRBD1	CASSLRGTAPLETQYF	TGTGCCAGCAGTTTACGAGGGACAGCCCCACTAGAGACCCAGTACTTC
-	TRBV20-1	TRBJ1-2	TRBD1	CSARDSYGYTF	TGCAGTGCGAGGGACAGCTATGGCTACACCTTC
-	TRBV9	TRBJ2-1	-	CASSVVGLSNEQFF	TGTGCCAGCAGCGTAGTTGGCCTTTCTAATGAGCAGTTCTTC
-	TRBV23-1	TRBJ2-2	TRBD1	CASIHPGQGVVGELFF	TGCGCCAGCATCCACCCCGGGCAGGGGGTTGTCGGGGAGCTGTTTTTT
few	TRBV19	TRBJ1-2	-	CASSFSSHYGYTF	TGTGCCAGCTCCTTTTCCTCCCACTATGGCTACACCTTC
-	TRBV2	TRBJ1-5	-	CASSGGGLNQPQHF	TGTGCCAGCAGCGGGGGGGGCCTCAATCAGCCCCAGCATTTT
-	TRBV5-4	TRBJ2-5	-	CASMDRGAIPYQETQYF	TGTGCCAGCATGGACCGGGGGGCGATCCCGTACCAAGAGACCCAGTACTTC